Presented here are 7 T cell receptor beta chains from one specimen sequenced in a study of radiotherapy plus CTLA-4 blockade in lung cancer. This table comes from immunoSEQ multiplex PCR, and its TCRdb copy is limited to in-frame clones, with some not included. The table includes tens of thousands of clones, roughly four fifths detected once. Sequences were derived from peripheral blood, sampled from a patient treated with radiotherapy plus ipilimumab. Receptor source: a human donor with non-small cell lung cancer who had stable disease on radiotherapy plus ipilimumab.

The chain links TRBV30 to TRBJ2-7; D is unclear. The CDR3 extends over 15 amino acids. Germline V CDR1 and CDR2: GTSNPN, SVGIG (reference sequence). Trimming cost V 7 bases and J 3 bases, with 22 bases left between them. Here the CDR3 DNA reads TGTGCCTTACCAACACCGGGCCCAGCACACTACGAGCAGTACGTC. Translation: CALPTPGPAHYEQYV.

J is TRBJ1-2 and V is TRBV4-3; perhaps TRBD1 as D (5 bases). This CDR3 spans 16 amino acids. The germline gives CDR1 LGHNA, CDR2 YSLEER. With 4 bases removed from V and 4 bases from J, the gap between germline ends came to 19 bases. This CDR3 reads CASSRDQGPGGYGYTF. The CDR3 nucleotides read TGCGCCAGCAGCCGCGACCAGGGACCGGGAGGCTATGGCTACACCTTC.

This chain's CDR3 is CASKPEGTQYF. The DNA of the CDR3 is TGTGCCAGCAAACCCGAGGGGACCCAGTACTTC. The rearrangement uses TRBV2 and TRBJ2-5; tentative D call: TRBD2 (5 bases). This CDR3 has 11 residues. V dropped 7 bases and J dropped 7 bases, with 10 bases sitting between them. The germline gives CDR1 SNHLY, CDR2 FYNNEI.

The count of this clone is one. The genes are TRBV6-1 and TRBJ1-3; D unresolved. The CDR3 has 16 amino acids. Trimming removed 3 bases at V and 3 bases at J, with 15 bases between. Germline V gene lookup returns CDR1 MNHNS and CDR2 SASEGT. The CDR3 is CASSEYPYEVGNTIYF. As DNA, the CDR3 is TGTGCCAGCAGTGAGTATCCCTATGAAGTTGGAAACACCATATATTTT.

This clone was counted between two and nine times. The chain is built from TRBV7-9 and TRBJ2-7; TRBD1 or TRBD2 may be the D gene (6 bases each). CDR3 length: 15 residues. Germline values: CDR1 SEHNR, CDR2 FQNEAQ (reference sequence). The V and J ends lost 5 bases and 2 bases respectively, with 16 bases between them. The CDR3 DNA reads TGTGCCAGCAGCCTCACTACGGGGGCAGCCTACGAGCAGTACTTC. This translates into CASSLTTGAAYEQYF.

The chain is built from TRBV6-1 and TRBJ2-1; D gene uncertain. Trimming took off 6 bases at V and 6 bases at J, with 18 bases between the two ends. The CDR3 contains 15 residues. Germline lookup yields CDR1 MNHNS and CDR2 SASEGT. CDR3 region: CASSKGSRNFNEQFF. Written as DNA, the CDR3 is TGTGCCAGCAGCAAAGGATCACGTAATTTCAATGAGCAGTTCTTC.

The rearrangement uses TRBV15 and TRBJ2-5, with D maybe TRBD2 (5 bases). The germline V gene encodes CDR1 LNHNV and CDR2 YYDKDF (reference sequence). This CDR3 region has 14 residues. Trimming stripped 0 bases from V and 7 bases from J, with 12 bases between. Written as DNA, the CDR3 is TGTGCCACCAGCAGAGAGAAGGGCGGAGGGACCCAGTACTTC. Encoded protein: CATSREKGGGTQYF. Looking up the rest from reference TRBV15 and TRBJ2-5 gives the full variable domain: DAMVIQNPRYQVTQFGKPVTLSCSQTLNHNVMYWYQQKSSQAPKLLFHYYDKDFNNEADTPDNFQSRRPNTSFCFLDIRSPGLGDTAMYLCATSREKGGGTQYFGPGTRLLVL.